The next 31 T cell receptor beta chains were all read from a single sample in a study of T-cell memory formation after mild COVID-19. TCRdb reprocessed the 5' RACE reads with MiXCR, giving one entry per CDR3 protein. The sample has roughly 400,000 distinct CDR3 sequences; about 17% are singletons. Input material: PBMCs or a T cell subset sorted from them (not recorded which). Receptors originate from a man in his late teens or twenties who had mild COVID-19 (a few samples of this study predate the infection). Cell type and time point are not known.

The rearrangement uses TRBV5-4 and TRBJ1-1; 7 nucleotides match TRBD1. Germline trimming cut 4 bases from V and 4 bases from J; bases unmatched to any gene: 7. This CDR3 region has 14 residues. From germline, CDR1 is SGHNT and CDR2 YYREEE (reference sequence). CDR3 sequence reads: CASSRDSKGTEAFF. The CDR3 DNA reads TGTGCCAGCAGCCGGGACAGCAAGGGCACTGAAGCTTTCTTT.

In this sample, this clonotype turned up many times. The rearrangement joins TRBV5-1 to TRBJ1-1, with a weak D call TRBD1 (5 bases). Germline CDR1 is SGHRS and CDR2 is YFSETQ. The CDR3 is made up of 14 amino acids. V was pared by 3 bases and J by 1 base, with 10 bases between. The CDR3 region has the DNA TGCGCCAGCAGCTGGGACGGCGGGAACACTGAAGCTTTCTTT. Amino acids: CASSWDGGNTEAFF.

CDR3 DNA sequence: TGCGCCAGCAGCCAAGGCTTGAACGGGGAGAATCAGCCCCAGCATTTT. Its translation is CASSQGLNGENQPQHF. V is TRBV4-3 and J is TRBJ1-5, with no clear D. The CDR3 runs to 16 residues. V gave up 1 base and J gave up 4 bases, with 14 bases separating them. Germline V CDR1 and CDR2: LGHNA, YSLEER.

This clonotype showed up just a few times. This chain joins TRBV5-1 and TRBJ1-1; tentatively, D is TRBD1 (5 bases). CDR3 length equals 15 residues. Deletions cut 4 bases from V and 1 base from J, with 14 bases between. Germline V lookup: CDR1 SGHRS, CDR2 YFSETQ. The chain's CDR3 is CASSRWSGQNTEAFF. The CDR3 nucleotides read TGCGCCAGCAGCCGTTGGTCAGGGCAGAACACTGAAGCTTTCTTT.

The CDR3 DNA sequence: TGCAGTGCTAGGGTAGGGGGGAAGGGCTACACCTTC. Protein product: CSARVGGKGYTF. V usage is TRBV20-1 and J usage is TRBJ1-2; D possibly corresponds to TRBD1 (6 bases). Germline V gene lookup returns CDR1 DFQATT and CDR2 SNEGSKA (reference sequence). The V end lost 3 bases, the J end lost 8 bases, and 13 bases lay between the germline ends. This CDR3 is built from 12 residues.

Points on this clonotype: One base away lies a much larger clone, so this may be a sequencing read error. The genes are TRBV7-9 and TRBJ1-2; 12 nucleotides align to TRBD1. The CDR3 consists of 15 residues. The trim removed 0 bases at V and 7 bases at J, leaving 3 bases unmatched. The germline CDR1 and CDR2 sequences are SEHNR and FQNEAQ (reference sequence). The CDR3 here is CASSLAGQGAAGYTF. The CDR3 DNA is TGTGCCAGCAGCTTAGCGGGACAGGGGGCTGCTGGCTACACCTTC.

A single count supports this clonotype. The genes are TRBV9 and TRBJ2-3; D may be TRBD1 (5 bases). CDR3 length equals 15 residues. V lost 4 bases to trimming and J lost 7 bases, with 19 bases between them. Per germline, CDR1 SGDLS and CDR2 YYNGEE. CDR3 amino acids: CASSYWGRERHTQYF. CDR3 in DNA: TGTGCCAGCAGCTACTGGGGCAGGGAAAGACATACGCAGTATTTT.

This clonotype was seen a handful of times. CDR3 protein: CATSSARQVRWGNQPQHF. CDR3 nucleotides: TGTGCCACCAGCAGCGCCCGCCAGGTCCGGTGGGGCAATCAGCCCCAGCATTTT. The gene calls are TRBV15 and TRBJ1-5; D not resolved. Germline assignment: CDR1 LNHNV and CDR2 YYDKDF (reference sequence). The V end was cut by 3 bases, the J end by 2 bases, with 20 bases between. The CDR3 has 18 residues.

This chain uses TRBV25-1 with TRBJ2-3; no firm D call. V shed 3 bases and J shed 2 bases, with 9 bases lying between them. The CDR3 contains 14 residues. Germline V gene sequence: CDR1 MGHDK, CDR2 SYGVNS. Here the CDR3 reads CASSEPHTTDTQYF. The CDR3 DNA sequence: TGTGCCAGCAGTGAGCCCCACACCACAGATACGCAGTATTTT. Complete variable domain (other parts from reference TRBV25-1 and TRBJ2-3): EADIYQTPRYLVIGTGKKITLECSQTMGHDKMYWYQQDPGMELHLIHYSYGVNSTEKGDLSSESTVSRIRTEHFPLTLESARPSHTSQYLCASSEPHTTDTQYFGPGTRLTVL.

This clonotype was seen a handful of times. The V call is TRBV27, the J call TRBJ1-5; weak D call: TRBD1 (5 bases). Trimming took 3 bases from V and 6 from J, leaving 9 bases between them. Germline assignment: CDR1 MNHEY and CDR2 SMNVEV (reference sequence). This CDR3 comprises 13 residues. The CDR3 sequence: CASSFRVGQPQHF. The CDR3 nucleotides are TGTGCCAGCAGTTTCAGGGTGGGTCAGCCCCAGCATTTT.

This clonotype was seen many times. This sequence joins TRBV3-1 and TRBJ2-1; 12 bases agree with TRBD2. Germline-derived CDR1 and CDR2 are LGHDT and YNNKEL (reference sequence). This CDR3 has 16 amino acids. V trimming: 1 base; J trimming: 6 bases; junction bases outside the gene matches: 4. CDR3 residues: CASSQGASGGANEQFF. The DNA of the CDR3 is TGTGCCAGCAGCCAAGGGGCTAGCGGGGGGGCCAATGAGCAGTTCTTC.

This clonotype has a count of ten or more. This rearrangement joins TRBV7-9 to TRBJ1-3, with D hard to call. Per germline, CDR1 SEHNR and CDR2 FQNEAQ (reference sequence). This CDR3 region has 13 residues. Between the trimmed V and J ends, which lost 1 base and 4 bases, there was a span of 5 bases. The CDR3 spells CASSLGHGNTIYF. In DNA, the CDR3 is TGTGCCAGCAGCTTAGGACACGGAAACACCATATATTTT.

This clonotype was observed at least ten times. The rearrangement links TRBV12-3 or TRBV12-4 to TRBJ1-1; 7 bases are a match to TRBD1. With 1 base clipped from V and 7 bases from J, the junction kept 6 bases outside the gene matches. The CDR3 is 14 amino acids. The CDR3 nucleotides read TGTGCCAGCAGTTTAGTCCCGGGACAGCATGAAGCTTTCTTT. Translation: CASSLVPGQHEAFF.

A few counts support this clonotype. The chain couples TRBV6-2 or TRBV6-3 to TRBJ2-5; the match to TRBD1 covers 7 bases. The CDR3 loop spans 14 amino acids. Germline V gene sequence: CDR1 MNHEY, CDR2 SVGEGT. With V trimmed by 5 bases and J by 4 bases, 7 bases remained unmatched. CDR3 in amino acids: CASSTTGVSETQYF. The CDR3 DNA follows: TGTGCCAGCAGTACCACAGGGGTCTCAGAGACCCAGTACTTC.

This clonotype has just a few counts. This rearrangement joins TRBV6-2 or TRBV6-3 to TRBJ2-7; D unresolved. This CDR3 is 12 amino acids long. CDR1 and CDR2 from the germline V gene are MNHEY and SVGEGT. V lost 6 bases, J lost 6 bases, and 12 bases lay in between. Written as DNA, the CDR3 is TGTGCCAGCAGACAAGACGGACCCGAGCAGTACGTC. Its protein product is CASRQDGPEQYV.

This clonotype was picked up a small number of times. The chain joins TRBV6-2 or TRBV6-3 to TRBJ2-1; 12 positions match TRBD1. The junction had 10 bases not matched to a gene; V was cut back by 6 bases and J by 10 bases. This CDR3 region has 15 residues. CDR1 MNHEY and CDR2 SVGEGT come from the germline V gene. CDR3 sequence reads: CASRNAGQGAHEQFF. CDR3 bases: TGTGCCAGCAGGAACGCGGGACAGGGGGCACACGAGCAGTTCTTC.

This clonotype was seen a few times. In nucleotides, the CDR3 is TGTGCCAGCAGCTTTCAGACAGGGAAGAACACCGGGGAGCTGTTTTTT. Encoded protein: CASSFQTGKNTGELFF. The chain carries TRBV11-2 and TRBJ2-2; 7 positions agree with TRBD1. Germline CDR1 and CDR2: SGHAT and FQNNGV. The CDR3 runs 16 residues. Losses at the gene ends were 3 bases for V and 1 base for J; bases not matched to a gene: 5.

This clonotype was seen a few times. The rearrangement joins TRBV2 to TRBJ1-2; possibly TRBD1 for D (5 bases). Trimming pared 5 bases from V and 4 bases from J, leaving 11 bases between. Germline CDR1 SNHLY, CDR2 FYNNEI. This CDR3 is built from 13 residues. Written as DNA, the CDR3 is TGTGCCAGCAGTCCACTACAGGTCTATGGCTACACCTTC. Translated: CASSPLQVYGYTF. Complete variable domain (other parts from reference TRBV2 and TRBJ1-2): EPEVTQTPSHQVTQMGQEVILRCVPISNHLYFYWYRQILGQKVEFLVSFYNNEISEKSEIFDDQFSVERPDGSNFTLKIRSTKLEDSAMYFCASSPLQVYGYTFGSGTRLTVV.

The chain couples TRBV12-3 or TRBV12-4 to TRBJ1-6; unclear D gene. There are 16 residues in the CDR3. Deletions cut 3 bases from V and 0 bases from J, with 9 bases between. The CDR3 here is CASSLGSTSYNSPLHF. CDR3 DNA: TGTGCCAGCAGTTTGGGCAGCACCTCCTATAATTCACCCCTCCACTTT.

V and J are TRBV9 and TRBJ2-2; no definite D call. V shed 2 bases and J shed 2 bases, with 13 bases lying between them. The CDR3 runs to 16 residues. Germline V gene sequence: CDR1 SGDLS, CDR2 YYNGEE. CDR3 loop: CASSVGPWGNTGELFF. Written as DNA, the CDR3 is TGTGCCAGCAGCGTGGGCCCGTGGGGAAACACCGGGGAGCTGTTTTTT.

This clonotype has more than one count but fewer than ten. V usage is TRBV2 and J usage is TRBJ1-2; 10 bases map to TRBD1. Germline V gives CDR1 SNHLY, CDR2 FYNNEI. The trim removed 5 bases at V and 6 bases at J, leaving 9 bases unmatched. The CDR3 extends over 15 amino acids. CDR3 region: CASSRPGQGLDGYTF. The CDR3 bases are TGTGCCAGCAGTCGACCGGGACAGGGGCTTGATGGCTACACCTTC.

This clonotype came up many times. V is TRBV29-1 and J is TRBJ2-1; tentative D call: TRBD1 (5 bases). Per germline, CDR1 SQVTM and CDR2 ANQGSEA. Trimming cost V 3 bases and J 5 bases, with 5 bases left between them. This CDR3 comprises 11 residues. The CDR3 here is CSVDRDNEQFF. DNA of the CDR3: TGCAGCGTTGACAGGGACAATGAGCAGTTCTTC.

The V gene is TRBV12-3 or TRBV12-4, the J gene TRBJ2-3, with TRBD1 matching over 7 bases. J gave up 7 bases and V 6 bases, and 10 bases lay outside the gene matches. This CDR3 has 14 residues. CDR3: CASSPGTAQYTQYF. CDR3 DNA sequence: TGTGCCAGCAGCCCAGGGACAGCACAATATACGCAGTATTTT.

There are a few counts of this clonotype. The chain combines TRBV6-5 with TRBJ2-7, with D possibly being TRBD2 (5 bases). The V end was cut by 1 base, the J end by 4 bases, with 8 bases between. Germline V CDR1 and CDR2: MNHEY, SVGAGI. This CDR3 comprises 13 residues. The CDR3 loop is CASSYFPGYEQYF. As DNA, the CDR3 is TGTGCCAGCAGTTACTTCCCGGGGTACGAGCAGTACTTC.

The CDR3 DNA reads as TGCGCCAGCAGCGGCGTAACAGGGACGGGAGGACAGTTCTTC. Encoded protein: CASSGVTGTGGQFF. This chain links TRBV5-1 with TRBJ2-1; D might be TRBD2 (7 bases). Germline-derived CDR1 and CDR2 are SGHRS and YFSETQ. This CDR3 is built from 14 residues. The V gene lost 4 bases and the J gene lost 13 bases, with 21 bases spanning the gap.

The gene calls are TRBV6-5 and TRBJ2-5; TRBD2 agrees at 8 bases. Germline loops: CDR1 MNHEY, CDR2 SVGAGI. V was clipped by 4 bases and J by 4 bases; unmatched bases: 8. The CDR3 has 15 amino acids. CDR3 residues: CASSSGTRGPETQYF. The CDR3 DNA reads TGTGCCAGCAGTTCCGGGACTAGAGGCCCAGAGACCCAGTACTTC.

V usage is TRBV20-1 and J usage is TRBJ1-3; D call uncertain. CDR1 DFQATT and CDR2 SNEGSKA come from the germline V gene (reference sequence). V dropped 6 bases and J dropped 4 bases, with 16 bases sitting between them. This CDR3 region has 14 residues. Here the CDR3 reads CSAPERTSGNTIYF. In DNA form, the CDR3 reads TGCAGTGCCCCCGAACGGACTTCGGGAAACACCATATATTTT.

This clonotype was counted between two and nine times. The CDR3 bases are TGCAGTGCTAGAGGCCTCCCTGGGACAGGGGGCGGTGAGCAGTACTTC. Translated, it gives CSARGLPGTGGGEQYF. This sequence joins TRBV20-1 and TRBJ2-7, with 12 nucleotides matching TRBD1. CDR3 length equals 16 residues. Trimming cost V 1 base and J 7 bases; bases outside gene matches: 11. In germline, CDR1 is DFQATT, CDR2 SNEGSKA (reference sequence).

This clonotype was seen a handful of times. The chain joins TRBV4-1 to TRBJ2-7, with TRBD1 identical over 8 bases. V lost 2 bases to trimming and J lost 13 bases; unmatched junction nucleotides: 7. Germline V CDR1 and CDR2: MGHRA, YSYEKL. The CDR3 runs to 12 residues. The CDR3 loop is CASSQPGGFVYV. The CDR3 DNA sequence: TGCGCCAGCAGCCAACCAGGGGGCTTTGTTTACGTC.

This clonotype showed up just a few times. A much larger clone lies a single base off, so this may be a read error. The chain has TRBV5-4 and TRBJ1-1, with a possible D match to TRBD1 (5 bases). The V end lost 0 bases, the J end lost 1 base, and 7 bases lay between the germline ends. Germline V gives CDR1 SGHNT, CDR2 YYREEE (reference sequence). This CDR3 contains 14 residues. This CDR3 is CASSLGQRNTEAFF. As DNA, the CDR3 is TGTGCCAGCAGCTTGGGACAGCGGAACACTGAAGCTTTCTTT.

This clonotype was observed a few times. The chain is built from TRBV4-1 and TRBJ1-4, with TRBD1 identical over 7 bases. V gave up 5 bases and J gave up 0 bases; unmatched junction bases: 6. CDR1 MGHRA and CDR2 YSYEKL come from the germline V gene. The CDR3 has 16 residues. The CDR3 is CASSSEQGPTNEKLFF. CDR3 DNA sequence: TGCGCCAGCAGCTCAGAACAGGGGCCAACTAATGAAAAACTGTTTTTT.